This T cell receptor (beta chain) was recovered during a study of shared clonotypes between healthy human individuals. Cells designated naive CD8 were CD45RO-negative and were positively selected for CCR7, with terminally differentiated effector memory CD45RA+ cells excluded. This table comes from immunoSEQ multiplex PCR, and its TCRdb copy is limited to in-frame clones, with some not included. This table holds around 1,900,000 clones, 80% to 95% found once. V was trimmed by 7 bases and J by 1 base, leaving 20 bases between them. CDR1 is MNHEY, CDR2 SMNVEV, per germline (reference sequence). CDR3 length: 17 amino acids.

The receptor's source is a man in his late teens or twenties in good health. Some clones in this sample may be carry-over from other donors' samples. This chain connects TRBV27 to TRBJ1-5, with D possibly TRBD1 on 5 matching bases. Sequenced sample: naive CD8+ T cells from PBMCs. As DNA, the CDR3 is TGTGCCAGCATGCCAGGGTCCAGTATGGGGAGCAATCAGCCCCAGCATTTT. Encoded protein: CASMPGSSMGSNQPQHF.